This paragraph covers one T cell receptor beta chain sequence. The junction differs from germline at one of its ends, possibly a read error. These data originate in a study of cytomegalovirus exposure and HLA in healthy donors. The CDR3 sequence is 16 residues long. Germline V gene data show CDR1 as SGHTA and CDR2 as FQGNSA. 13 Jbeta primers and 60 Vbeta primers were used for the PCR. Generated by immunoSEQ multiplex PCR, the TCRdb table keeps only in-frame clones and is missing some. Of over 150,000 clones listed, 70% to 80% are singletons. This chain uses TRBV7-2 with TRBJ2-6; D might be TRBD2 (6 bases). This TCR was sampled from a woman aged 60-70 years in good health and CMV-seropositive. Sequenced sample: PBMCs. The CDR3, as DNA: TGTGCCAGCAGCTTAGCGCAACTAGCTGGGGCCAACGGCCTGACTTTC. Translating it yields CASSLAQLAGANGLTF.